This T cell receptor beta chain was found in a study of cytomegalovirus exposure and HLA in healthy donors. The PCR contained 60 Vbeta and 13 Jbeta primers. Some clones are missing from TCRdb's copy, which holds only in-frame ones; the method was immunoSEQ multiplex PCR. The sample records some 44,000 clones, about 90% being singletons. Whole-study findings and limits: Highly shared variants forming one cluster were likely a sequencing artifact.

This clone was detected only once. What it binds is unknown. Germline V lookup: CDR1 WNHNN, CDR2 SYGVQD (reference sequence). Trimming took 6 bases from V and 6 from J, leaving 17 bases between them. The CDR3 runs to 15 residues. The sample was PBMCs. The chain carries TRBV10-1 and TRBJ2-2; D is possibly TRBD2 (5 bases). This receptor was identified in a woman aged 40 to 50 in good health and CMV-seropositive. The CDR3 is CASRDARRQAGELFF. DNA of the CDR3: TGCGCCAGCAGGGACGCAAGGAGGCAGGCCGGGGAGCTGTTTTTT.